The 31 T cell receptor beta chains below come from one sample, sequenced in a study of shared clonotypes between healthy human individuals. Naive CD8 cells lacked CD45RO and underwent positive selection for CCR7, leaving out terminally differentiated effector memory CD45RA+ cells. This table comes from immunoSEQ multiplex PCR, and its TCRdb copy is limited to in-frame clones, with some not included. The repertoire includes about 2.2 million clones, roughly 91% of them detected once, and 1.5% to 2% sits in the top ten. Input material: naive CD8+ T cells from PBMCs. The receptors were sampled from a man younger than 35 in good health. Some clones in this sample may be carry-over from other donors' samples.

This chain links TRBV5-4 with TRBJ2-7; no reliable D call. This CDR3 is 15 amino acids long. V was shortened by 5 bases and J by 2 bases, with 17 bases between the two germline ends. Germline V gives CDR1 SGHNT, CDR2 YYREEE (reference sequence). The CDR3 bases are TGTGCCAGCAGACATCAGTCCGGAGATGCCTACGAGCAGTACTTC. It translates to CASRHQSGDAYEQYF.

The CDR3 sequence: CASSYGQFSPGEQYF. DNA of the CDR3: TGTGCCAGCAGTTATGGACAGTTTTCCCCGGGGGAGCAGTACTTC. This rearrangement joins TRBV6-6 to TRBJ2-7; weak D call: TRBD1 (6 bases). CDR3 length equals 15 residues. V lost 3 bases and J 7 bases, leaving 19 bases between the germline ends. CDR1 and CDR2 (germline): MNHNY, SVGAGI (reference sequence).

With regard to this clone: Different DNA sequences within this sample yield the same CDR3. CDR3 sequence reads: CASSFSGGSYEQYF. CDR3 sequence (DNA): TGTGCCAGCAGTTTCAGCGGAGGGTCCTACGAGCAGTACTTC. The rearrangement joins TRBV27 to TRBJ2-7, with a tentative D call TRBD2 (6 bases). This CDR3 has 14 amino acids. The germline V gene encodes CDR1 MNHEY and CDR2 SMNVEV (reference sequence). V lost 3 bases and J 1 base, leaving 10 bases between the germline ends.

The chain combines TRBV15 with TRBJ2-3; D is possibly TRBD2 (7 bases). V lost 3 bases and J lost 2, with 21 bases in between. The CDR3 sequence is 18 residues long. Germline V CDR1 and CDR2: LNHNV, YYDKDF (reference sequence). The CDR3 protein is CATSSKGGWFLYTDTQYF. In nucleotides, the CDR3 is TGTGCCACCAGCAGTAAGGGGGGGTGGTTCTTATACACAGATACGCAGTATTTT.

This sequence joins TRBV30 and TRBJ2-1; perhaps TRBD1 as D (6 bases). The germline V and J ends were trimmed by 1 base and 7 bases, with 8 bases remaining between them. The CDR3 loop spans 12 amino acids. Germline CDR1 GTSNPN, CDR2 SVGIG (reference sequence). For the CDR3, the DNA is TGTGCCTGGAGTGCCCAGGGGAATGAGCAGTTCTTC. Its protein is CAWSAQGNEQFF.

This CDR3 is CASSPPGARGNTIYF. CDR3 DNA: TGTGCCAGCAGCCCCCCGGGGGCGCGGGGAAACACCATATATTTT. The chain joins TRBV6-6 to TRBJ1-3, with D possibly being TRBD1 (6 bases). Per the germline V gene, CDR1 is MNHNY and CDR2 is SVGAGI (reference sequence). This CDR3 region has 15 residues. The V gene lost 6 bases and the J gene lost 4 bases, with 16 bases spanning the gap.

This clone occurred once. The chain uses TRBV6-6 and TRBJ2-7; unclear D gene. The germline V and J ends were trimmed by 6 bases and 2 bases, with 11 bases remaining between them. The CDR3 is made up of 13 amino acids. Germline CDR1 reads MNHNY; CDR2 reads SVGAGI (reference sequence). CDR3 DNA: TGTGCCAGCAGCATTTCGGGTACCTACGAGCAGTACTTC. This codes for CASSISGTYEQYF.

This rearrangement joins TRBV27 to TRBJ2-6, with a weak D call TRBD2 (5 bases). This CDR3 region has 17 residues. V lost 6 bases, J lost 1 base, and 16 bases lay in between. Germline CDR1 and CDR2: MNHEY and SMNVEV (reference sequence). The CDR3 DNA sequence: TGTGCCAGCAGGCCCCTCCGTCGGGGATCTGGGGCCAACGTCCTGACTTTC. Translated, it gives CASRPLRRGSGANVLTF.

CDR3 sequence: CASTDGRIGGGNIQYF. The DNA of the CDR3 is TGTGCCAGCACTGACGGCCGGATCGGTGGCGGAAACATTCAGTACTTC. The chain has TRBV6-1 and TRBJ2-4, with D unclear. Germline assignment: CDR1 MNHNS and CDR2 SASEGT. V gave up 7 bases and J gave up 6 bases, with 22 bases separating them. The CDR3 contains 16 residues.

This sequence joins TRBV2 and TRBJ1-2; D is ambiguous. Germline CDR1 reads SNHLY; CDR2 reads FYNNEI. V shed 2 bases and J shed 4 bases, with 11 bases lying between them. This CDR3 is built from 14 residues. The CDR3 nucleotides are TGTGCCAGCAGTGAACATGCTCCAGCCTATGGCTACACCTTC. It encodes CASSEHAPAYGYTF.

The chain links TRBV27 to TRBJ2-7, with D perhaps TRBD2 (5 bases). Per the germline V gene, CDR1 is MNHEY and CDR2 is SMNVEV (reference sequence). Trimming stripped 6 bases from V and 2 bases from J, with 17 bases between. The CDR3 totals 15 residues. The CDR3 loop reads CASRPSLRGPYEQYF. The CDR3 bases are TGTGCCAGCAGACCATCCCTTCGAGGGCCCTACGAGCAGTACTTC.

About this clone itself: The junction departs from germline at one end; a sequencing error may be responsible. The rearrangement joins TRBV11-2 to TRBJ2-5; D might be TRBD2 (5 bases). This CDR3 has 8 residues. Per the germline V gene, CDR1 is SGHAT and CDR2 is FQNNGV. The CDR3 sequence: CASSWGDF. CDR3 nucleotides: TGTGCCAGCAGCTGGGGAGACTTC.

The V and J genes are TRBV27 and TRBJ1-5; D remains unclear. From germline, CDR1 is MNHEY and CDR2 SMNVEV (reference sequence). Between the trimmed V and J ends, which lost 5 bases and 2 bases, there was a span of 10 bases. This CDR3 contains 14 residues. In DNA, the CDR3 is TGTGCCAGCAGTATGGGCGGTGGCAATCAGCCCCAGCATTTT. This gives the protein CASSMGGGNQPQHF.

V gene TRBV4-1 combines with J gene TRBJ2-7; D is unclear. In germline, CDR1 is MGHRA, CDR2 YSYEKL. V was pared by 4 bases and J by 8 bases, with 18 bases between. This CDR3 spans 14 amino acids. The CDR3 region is CASSPTVTGYQQYF. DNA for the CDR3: TGCGCCAGCAGCCCCACGGTCACGGGTTACCAGCAGTACTTC.

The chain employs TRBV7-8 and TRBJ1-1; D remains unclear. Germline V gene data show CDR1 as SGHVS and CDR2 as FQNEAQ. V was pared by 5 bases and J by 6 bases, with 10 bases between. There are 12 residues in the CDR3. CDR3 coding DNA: TGTGCCAGCAGCCCCGGTAGTTCTGAAGCTTTCTTT. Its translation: CASSPGSSEAFF. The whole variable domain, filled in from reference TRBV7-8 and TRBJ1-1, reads GAGVSQSPRYKVAKRGQDVALRCDPISGHVSLFWYQQALGQGPEFLTYFQNEAQLDKSGLPSDRFFAERPEGSVSTLKIQRTQQEDSAVYLCASSPGSSEAFFGQGTRLTVV.

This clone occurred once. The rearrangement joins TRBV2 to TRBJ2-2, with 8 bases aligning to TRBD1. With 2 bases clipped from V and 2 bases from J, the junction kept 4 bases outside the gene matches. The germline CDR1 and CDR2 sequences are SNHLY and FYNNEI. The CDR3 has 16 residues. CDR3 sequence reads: CASSERDRLNTGELFF. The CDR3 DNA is TGTGCCAGCAGTGAAAGGGACAGGTTAAACACCGGGGAGCTGTTTTTT.

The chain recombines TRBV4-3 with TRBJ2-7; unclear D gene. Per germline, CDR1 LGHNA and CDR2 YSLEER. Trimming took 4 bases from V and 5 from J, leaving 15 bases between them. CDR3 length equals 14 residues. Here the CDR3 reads CASSPSGVSHEQYF. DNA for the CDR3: TGCGCCAGCAGCCCTTCCGGAGTGTCCCACGAGCAGTACTTC.

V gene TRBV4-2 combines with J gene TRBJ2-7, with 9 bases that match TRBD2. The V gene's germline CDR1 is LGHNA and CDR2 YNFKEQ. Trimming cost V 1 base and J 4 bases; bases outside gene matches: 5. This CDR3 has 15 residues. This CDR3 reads CASSQVSGSSYEQYF. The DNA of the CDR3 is TGTGCCAGCAGCCAAGTTAGCGGGAGTAGTTACGAGCAGTACTTC.

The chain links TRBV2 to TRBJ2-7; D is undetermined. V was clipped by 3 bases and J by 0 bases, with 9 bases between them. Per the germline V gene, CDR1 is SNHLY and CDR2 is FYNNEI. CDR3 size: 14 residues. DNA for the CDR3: TGTGCCAGCAGTGACTTGTACAACTCCTACGAGCAGTACTTC. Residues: CASSDLYNSYEQYF. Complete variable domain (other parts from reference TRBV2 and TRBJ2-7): EPEVTQTPSHQVTQMGQEVILRCVPISNHLYFYWYRQILGQKVEFLVSFYNNEISEKSEIFDDQFSVERPDGSNFTLKIRSTKLEDSAMYFCASSDLYNSYEQYFGPGTRLTVT.

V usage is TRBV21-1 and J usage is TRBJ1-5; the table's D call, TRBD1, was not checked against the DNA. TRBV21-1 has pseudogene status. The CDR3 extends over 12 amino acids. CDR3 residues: CACPQGNQPQHF. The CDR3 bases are TGTGCCTGCCCCCAGGGTAATCAGCCCCAGCATTTT.

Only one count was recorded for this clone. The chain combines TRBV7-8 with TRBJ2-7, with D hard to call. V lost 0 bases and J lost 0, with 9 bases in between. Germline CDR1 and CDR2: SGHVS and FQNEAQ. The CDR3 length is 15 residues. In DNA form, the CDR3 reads TGTGCCAGCAGCTTAGCCGGCACCATCTCCTACGAGCAGTACTTC. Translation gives CASSLAGTISYEQYF.

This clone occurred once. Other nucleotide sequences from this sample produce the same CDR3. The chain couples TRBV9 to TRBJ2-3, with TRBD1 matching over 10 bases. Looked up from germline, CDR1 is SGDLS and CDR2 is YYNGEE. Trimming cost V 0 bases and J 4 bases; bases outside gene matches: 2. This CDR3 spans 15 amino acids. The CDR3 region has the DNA TGTGCCAGCAGCGTAGTAGGGACAGGGGCAGATACGCAGTATTTT. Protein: CASSVVGTGADTQYF. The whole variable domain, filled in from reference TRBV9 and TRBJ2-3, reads DSGVTQTPKHLITATGQRVTLRCSPRSGDLSVYWYQQSLDQGLQFLIQYYNGEERAKGNILERFSAQQFPDLHSELNLSSLELGDSALYFCASSVVGTGADTQYFGPGTRLTVL.

CDR3 in amino acids: CASSNVIGGQETQYF. DNA for the CDR3: TGTGCCAGCAGTAACGTAATCGGGGGACAGGAGACCCAGTACTTC. The chain has TRBV7-9 and TRBJ2-5, with D maybe TRBD1 (7 bases). Between the trimmed V and J ends, which lost 6 bases and 5 bases, there was a span of 19 bases. This CDR3 contains 15 residues. CDR1 is SEHNR and CDR2 is FQNEAQ in the germline V gene (reference sequence).

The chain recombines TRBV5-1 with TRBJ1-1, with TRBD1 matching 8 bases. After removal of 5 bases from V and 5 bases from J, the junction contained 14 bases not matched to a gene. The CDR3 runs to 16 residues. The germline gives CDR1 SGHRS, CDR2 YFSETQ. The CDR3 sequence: CASSYFGAGGGTEAFF. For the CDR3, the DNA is TGCGCCAGCAGTTATTTTGGCGCAGGGGGCGGTACTGAAGCTTTCTTT.

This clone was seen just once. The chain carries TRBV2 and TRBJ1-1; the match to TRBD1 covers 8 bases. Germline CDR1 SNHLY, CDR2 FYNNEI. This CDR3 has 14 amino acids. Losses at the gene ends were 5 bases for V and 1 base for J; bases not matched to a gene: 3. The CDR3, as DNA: TGTGCCAGCAGTCCGGACAGGGCGAACACTGAAGCTTTCTTT. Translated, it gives CASSPDRANTEAFF.

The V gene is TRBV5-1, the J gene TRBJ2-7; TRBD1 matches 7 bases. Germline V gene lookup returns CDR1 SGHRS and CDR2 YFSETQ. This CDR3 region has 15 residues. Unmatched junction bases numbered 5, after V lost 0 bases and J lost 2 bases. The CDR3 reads CASSLARGPAYEQYF. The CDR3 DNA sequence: TGCGCCAGCAGCTTGGCAAGGGGGCCAGCCTACGAGCAGTACTTC.

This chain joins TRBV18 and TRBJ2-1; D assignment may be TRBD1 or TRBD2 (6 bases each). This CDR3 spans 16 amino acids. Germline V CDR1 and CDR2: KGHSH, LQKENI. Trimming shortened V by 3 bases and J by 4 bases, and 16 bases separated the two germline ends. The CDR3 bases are TGTGCCAGCTCACCGAATAGCGGAGGGGGGTACAATGAGCAGTTCTTC. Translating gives CASSPNSGGGYNEQFF.

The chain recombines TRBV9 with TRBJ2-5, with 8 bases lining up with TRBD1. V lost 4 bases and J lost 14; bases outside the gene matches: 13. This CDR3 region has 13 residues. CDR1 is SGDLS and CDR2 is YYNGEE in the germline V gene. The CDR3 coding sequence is TGTGCCAGCAGCTCCCAGGGGGCCGGGGTCGTTTACTTC. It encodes CASSSQGAGVVYF.

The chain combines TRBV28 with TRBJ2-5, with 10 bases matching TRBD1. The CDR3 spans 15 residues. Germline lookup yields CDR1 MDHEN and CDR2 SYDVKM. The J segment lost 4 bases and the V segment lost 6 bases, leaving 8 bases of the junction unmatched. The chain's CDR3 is CASSRGQGGAETQYF. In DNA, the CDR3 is TGTGCCAGCAGCCGCGGACAGGGGGGGGCAGAGACCCAGTACTTC.

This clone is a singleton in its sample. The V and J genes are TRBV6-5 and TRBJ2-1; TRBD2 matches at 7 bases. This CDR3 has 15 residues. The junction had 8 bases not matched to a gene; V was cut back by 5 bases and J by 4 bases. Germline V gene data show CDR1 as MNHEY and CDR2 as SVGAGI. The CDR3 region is CASSRTRTSYNEQFF. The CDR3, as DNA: TGTGCCAGCAGTCGAACCCGGACTAGTTACAATGAGCAGTTCTTC.

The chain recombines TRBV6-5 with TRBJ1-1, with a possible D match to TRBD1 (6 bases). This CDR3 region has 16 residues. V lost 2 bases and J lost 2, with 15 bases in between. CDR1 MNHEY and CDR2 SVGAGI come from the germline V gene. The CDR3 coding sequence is TGTGCCAGCAGTTACACGCCGACAGGCCGAAACACTGAAGCTTTCTTT. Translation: CASSYTPTGRNTEAFF.